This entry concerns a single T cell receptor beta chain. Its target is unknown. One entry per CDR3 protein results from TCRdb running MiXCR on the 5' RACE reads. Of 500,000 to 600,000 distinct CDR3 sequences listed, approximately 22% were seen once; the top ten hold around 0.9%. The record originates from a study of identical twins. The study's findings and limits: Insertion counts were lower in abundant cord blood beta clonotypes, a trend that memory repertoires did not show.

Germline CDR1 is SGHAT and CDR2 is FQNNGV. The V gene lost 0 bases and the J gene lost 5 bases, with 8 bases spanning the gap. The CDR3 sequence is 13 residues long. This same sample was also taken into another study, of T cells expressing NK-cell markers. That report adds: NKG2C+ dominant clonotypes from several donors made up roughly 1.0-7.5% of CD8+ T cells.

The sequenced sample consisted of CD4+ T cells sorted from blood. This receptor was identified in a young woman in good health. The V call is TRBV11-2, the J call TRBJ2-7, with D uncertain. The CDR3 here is CASSLEVGNEQYF. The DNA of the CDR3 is TGTGCCAGCAGCTTAGAGGTGGGCAACGAGCAGTACTTC.